This TCR beta chain appears in the sequencing data of a study of control samples from healthy donors and cancer patients. TCRdb's table, derived via immunoSEQ multiplex PCR, lists solely in-frame clones and lacks some. The sample lists around 58,000 clones, about 96% occurring once. The CDR3 covers 14 residues. Germline values: CDR1 SGHNT, CDR2 YYREEE (reference sequence). The ends were cut back, 4 bases at V and 4 bases at J, with 11 bases in the middle. The sample comprised blood. The source of this sequence is a woman aged 18-35 years in good health. The V and J genes are TRBV5-4 and TRBJ2-2, with D possibly being TRBD2 (5 bases). The CDR3 DNA follows: TGTGCCAGCAGCACGGACTTCTTCACCGGGGAGCTGTTTTTT. Translation: CASSTDFFTGELFF.